This TCR beta chain was observed in a study of beta chain features in type 1 diabetes. A remark on this clone: What it binds is unknown.

Findings of the study overall: All four CD4+ subsets from Type 1 diabetes patients carried moderately but significantly shorter TCRB CDR3s.

This CDR3 has 13 residues. Germline V gene sequence: CDR1 MRHNA, CDR2 SNTAGT. V lost 3 bases and J 0 bases, leaving 5 bases between the germline ends. The study reverse transcribed the entire isolated RNA, so it sequenced expressed TCRB transcripts. Using immunoSEQ multiplex PCR, the repertoire was profiled, and TCRdb retains in-frame clones only, with some absent. The sample lists 20,000 to 30,000 clones; roughly three quarters were seen once. The chain couples TRBV6-4 to TRBJ1-1, with D unresolved. This clonotype originated in a woman between 35 and 50 years old in good health. Source material: Tregs from blood. The CDR3 sequence is CASSEQLNTEAFF. The CDR3 DNA is TGTGCCAGCAGTGAACAGCTGAACACTGAAGCTTTCTTT.